The 5 T cell receptor beta chains listed next were all sequenced from one sample in a study of blood T cell repertoires in COVID-19. Libraries were prepared by immunoSEQ multiplex PCR; TCRdb keeps only in-frame clonotypes and omits some of them. This table has some 140,000 clones, approximately 81% appearing once. Specimen: peripheral blood. Receptors originate from a woman aged 55-75 years with active or convalescent COVID-19.

The chain carries TRBV27 and TRBJ1-2; maybe TRBD1 (6 bases). In germline, CDR1 is MNHEY, CDR2 SMNVEV (reference sequence). Trimming stripped 0 bases from V and 0 bases from J, with 14 bases between. This CDR3 spans 17 amino acids. The CDR3 reads CASSLSKGGEANYGYTF. CDR3 bases: TGTGCCAGCAGTTTATCGAAAGGGGGGGAAGCTAACTATGGCTACACCTTC.

J is TRBJ2-1 and V is TRBV19; possible D gene TRBD1, 6 bases. The CDR3 runs to 14 residues. Trimming removed 3 bases from V and 2 bases from J, with 8 bases in between. Germline values: CDR1 LNHDA, CDR2 SQIVND (reference sequence). The CDR3 spells CASSMDSTYNEQFF. The CDR3 DNA follows: TGTGCCAGTAGTATGGACAGTACCTACAATGAGCAGTTCTTC.

The chain combines TRBV7-3 with TRBJ1-1, with 8 bases that match TRBD1. Trimming removed 5 bases from V and 4 bases from J; junction bases left unmatched: 3. Germline V gene lookup returns CDR1 SGHTA and CDR2 FQGTGA. The CDR3 covers 13 residues. CDR3 loop: CASSTTGATEAFF. In DNA form, the CDR3 reads TGTGCCAGCAGCACGACAGGGGCCACTGAAGCTTTCTTT.

Details on this clone: Other DNA sequences in this specimen translate into the identical CDR3. V usage is TRBV11-2 and J usage is TRBJ2-5; 9 nucleotides align to TRBD2. The CDR3 loop spans 14 amino acids. V shed 2 bases, J shed 5 bases, and the junction held 3 bases outside the gene matches. Germline V gene lookup returns CDR1 SGHAT and CDR2 FQNNGV. CDR3 protein: CASSLWAGGETQYF. Here the CDR3 DNA reads TGTGCCAGCAGCTTATGGGCGGGGGGGGAGACCCAGTACTTC.

The chain combines TRBV6-2 or TRBV6-3 with TRBJ2-7, with D perhaps TRBD2 (7 bases). V was cut by 5 bases and J by 6 bases, with 17 bases left in between. CDR1 and CDR2 from the germline V gene are MNHEY and SVGEGT. This CDR3 has 14 amino acids. CDR3 sequence reads: CASSGGFAGAEQYF. The CDR3 DNA reads as TGTGCCAGCAGTGGTGGGTTTGCGGGGGCCGAGCAGTACTTC.